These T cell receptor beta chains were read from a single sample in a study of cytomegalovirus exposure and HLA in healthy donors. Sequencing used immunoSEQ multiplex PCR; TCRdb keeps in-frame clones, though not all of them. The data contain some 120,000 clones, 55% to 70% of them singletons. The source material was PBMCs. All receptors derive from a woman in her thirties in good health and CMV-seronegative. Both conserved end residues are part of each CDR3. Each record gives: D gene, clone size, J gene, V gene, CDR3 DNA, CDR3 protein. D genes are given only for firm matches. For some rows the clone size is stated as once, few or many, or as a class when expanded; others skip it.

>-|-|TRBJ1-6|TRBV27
TGTGCCAGCAGTCCCATCCGGGACATCGCGTCACCCCTCCACTTT
CASSPIRDIASPLHF
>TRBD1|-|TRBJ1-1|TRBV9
TGTGCCAGCAGGCCGGGACAGGGGATGAACACTGAAGCTTTCTTT
CASRPGQGMNTEAFF
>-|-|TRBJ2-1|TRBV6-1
TGTGCCAGCAGTGCGCAGGGAACCTCCTACAATGAGCAGTTCTTC
CASSAQGTSYNEQFF
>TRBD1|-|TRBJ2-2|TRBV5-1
TGCGCCAGCAGCCCCGGGACAGGGGGTTCTAGGGAGCTGTTTTTT
CASSPGTGGSRELFF
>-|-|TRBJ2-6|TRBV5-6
TGTGCCAGCAGCTTGGCCGGGTCTGGGGCCAACGTCCTGACTTTC
CASSLAGSGANVLTF
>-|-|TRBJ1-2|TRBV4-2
TGTGCCAGCAGCCGACTCAGTCGTGACTATGGCTACACCTTC
CASSRLSRDYGYTF
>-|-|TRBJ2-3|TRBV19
TGTGCCAGTAGTATTACTAGTCAAACCACAGATACGCAGTATTTT
CASSITSQTTDTQYF
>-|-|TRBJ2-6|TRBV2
TGTGCCAGCAGCAGACACTCTGGGGCCAACGTCCTGACTTTC
CASSRHSGANVLTF
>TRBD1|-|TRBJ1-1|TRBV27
TGTGCCAGCAGTCCCCTCCCGGGACAGGGGGTCGAGACTGAAGCTTTCTTT
CASSPLPGQGVETEAFF
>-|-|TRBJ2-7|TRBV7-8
TGTGCCAGCAGCTTTGGACAGTACGAGCAGTACTTC
CASSFGQYEQYF
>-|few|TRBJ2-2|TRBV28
TGTGCCAGCAGAAAACTAGCCACGAACACCGGGGAGCTGTTTTTT
CASRKLATNTGELFF
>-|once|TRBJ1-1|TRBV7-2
TGTGCCAGCAGCTTAGGCAGGGCGAACACTGAAGCTTTCTTT
CASSLGRANTEAFF
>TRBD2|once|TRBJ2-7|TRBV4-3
TGCGCCAGCAGCCGACTAGCGGGAGGCCTCTACGAGCAGTACTTC
CASSRLAGGLYEQYF
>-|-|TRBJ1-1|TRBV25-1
TGTGCCAGCAGAGAACAGGGTTCCACTGAAGCTTTCTTT
CASREQGSTEAFF
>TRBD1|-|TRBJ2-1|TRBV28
TGTGCCAGCAGTTTAGGGCGGGACAGGTTAGCCTACAATGAGCAGTTCTTC
CASSLGRDRLAYNEQFF
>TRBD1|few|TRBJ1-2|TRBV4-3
TGCGCCAGCAGCCTATCAGACCGGGACAGCGGTGGCTACACCTTC
CASSLSDRDSGGYTF
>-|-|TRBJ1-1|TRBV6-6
TGTGCCAGCAGTTCAGGACTGAAAAACACTGAAGCTTTCTTT
CASSSGLKNTEAFF
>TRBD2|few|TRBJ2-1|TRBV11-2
TGTGCCAGCAGCCCCCGCCCGACTAGCGGGAGGAACAATGAGCAGTTCTTC
CASSPRPTSGRNNEQFF
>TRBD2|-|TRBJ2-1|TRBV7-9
TGTGCCAGCAGCCCGACTAGCGGGAGTTACAATGAGCAGTTCTTC
CASSPTSGSYNEQFF
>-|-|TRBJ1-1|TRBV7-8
TGTGCCAGCAGCTTATCCCGTAACACTGAAGCTTTCTTT
CASSLSRNTEAFF
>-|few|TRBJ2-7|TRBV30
TGTGCCTGGACAGATACCTACGAGCAGTACTTC
CAWTDTYEQYF
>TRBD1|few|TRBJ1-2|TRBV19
TGTGCCAGTAGACGCGACGGGGGACAGGCCCCCTATGGCTACACCTTC
CASRRDGGQAPYGYTF
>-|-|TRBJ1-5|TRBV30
TGTGCCTGGAGTCCAGGAGGAAATCAGCCCCAGCATTTT
CAWSPGGNQPQHF
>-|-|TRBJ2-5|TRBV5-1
TGCGCCAGCAGCTTGATTCAGGGCAGGGAGACCCAGTACTTC
CASSLIQGRETQYF
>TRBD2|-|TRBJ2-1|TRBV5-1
TGCGCCAGCAGCGTGCTAGCGGGGGACAATGAGCAGTTCTTC
CASSVLAGDNEQFF
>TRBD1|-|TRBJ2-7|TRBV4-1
TGCGCCAGCAGCAACAGACTGGACAGGGGGCTTGGCGAGCAGTACTTC
CASSNRLDRGLGEQYF
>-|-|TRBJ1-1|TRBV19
TGTGCCAGTAGTACAGGGGATTCGGGCACTGAAGCTTTCTTT
CASSTGDSGTEAFF
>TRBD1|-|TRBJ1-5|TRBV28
TGTGCCAGTCGACAGGGGGGGGCTAATCAGCCCCAGCATTTT
CASRQGGANQPQHF
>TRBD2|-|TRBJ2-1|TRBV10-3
TGTGCCATCAGTGTCTATGGACTAGCGGGAGCTGGGTTTTCCGGTGAGCAGTTCTTC
CAISVYGLAGAGFSGEQFF
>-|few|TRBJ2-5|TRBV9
TGTGCCAGCAGCGTAGGAGGCCGCCCCGACGGCGAGACCCAGTACTTC
CASSVGGRPDGETQYF
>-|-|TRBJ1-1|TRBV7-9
TGTGCCAGCAGCCTCCAAAGCGACACTGAAGCTTTCTTT
CASSLQSDTEAFF
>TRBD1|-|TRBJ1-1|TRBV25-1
TGTGCCAGCAGTGAATTGGGGACAGGGGGAGCTTTCTTT
CASSELGTGGAFF
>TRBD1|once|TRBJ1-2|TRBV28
TGTGCCAGCAGAATATATGGACAGGGCATGGGTGGCTACACCTTC
CASRIYGQGMGGYTF
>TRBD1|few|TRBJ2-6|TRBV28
TGTGCCAGCAGTTCGACAGGGGCCGGGGCCAACGTCCTGACTTTC
CASSSTGAGANVLTF
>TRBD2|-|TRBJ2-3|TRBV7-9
TGTGCCAGCAGCTTGACTAGCGGGGGGGCAGATACGCAGTATTTT
CASSLTSGGADTQYF
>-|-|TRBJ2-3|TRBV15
TGTGCCACCAGCAGAGATTACACAGATACGCAGTATTTT
CATSRDYTDTQYF
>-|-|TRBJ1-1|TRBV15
TGTGCCACCAGCAAATGGGAGAGTTGGAACACTGAAGCTTTCTTT
CATSKWESWNTEAFF
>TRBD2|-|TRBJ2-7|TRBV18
TGTGCCAGCTCGCAAACTAGCGGCCAGATCAACGAGCAGTACTTC
CASSQTSGQINEQYF
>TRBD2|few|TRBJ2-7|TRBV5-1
TGCGCCAGCAGCCCAACCGGGACTAGAGGGTTGGACGAGCAGTACTTC
CASSPTGTRGLDEQYF
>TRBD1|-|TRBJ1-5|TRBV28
TGTGCCAGCAGCACAGGGGGCCTTAGCAATCAGCCCCAGCATTTT
CASSTGGLSNQPQHF